This T cell receptor (beta chain) emerged from a study of blood T cell repertoires in COVID-19. At the level of the study: Acute-phase and convalescent COVID-19 samples originated in the United States, Italy and Spain. T cells, B-cell-depleted T cells, or PBMCs supplied cDNA or gDNA.

Original methodology: Reference gene primers were amplified, and this amplification served to estimate nucleated cell counts. The assay was immunoSEQ multiplex PCR, and TCRdb's table has in-frame clones only and misses some. V and J calls and clone size are copied from that table; D and trimming were computed from the DNA. The table includes about 130,000 clones, about 75% detected once. Trimming shortened V by 6 bases and J by 7 bases, and 14 bases separated the two germline ends. This CDR3 is 13 amino acids long. Germline values: CDR1 LGHNT, CDR2 FRNRAP. This receptor was taken from a man aged 80 or over with acute or convalescent COVID-19. Sequencing was carried out using peripheral blood. The chain employs TRBV12-5 and TRBJ2-3; D perhaps matches TRBD1 (6 bases). The CDR3 here is CASGSTGWHTQYF. The CDR3 nucleotides read TGTGCTAGTGGGAGCACAGGGTGGCATACGCAGTATTTT.